This T cell receptor beta chain was identified during a study of blood T cell repertoires in COVID-19. Background on the study: Sites across the United States, Italy and Spain contributed samples from acute and convalescent COVID-19. T cells, B-cell-depleted T cells, or PBMCs provided the cDNA or gDNA that served as material.

Per the original data handling: Cell counts per sample came from amplifying reference gene primers. The method was immunoSEQ multiplex PCR; TCRdb's version includes in-frame clones alone and lacks a portion of them. V, J and clone size derive from that table, while D and trimming were established from the DNA sequence. This sample carries some 230,000 clones, 75% to 85% of them seen once, and the ten largest clones take about 7.4%. Material for sequencing was peripheral blood. The origin of this receptor is a woman between 45 and 60 years old with acute or convalescent COVID-19.

The CDR3 protein is CAAGSTGKHYEQYF. The CDR3 DNA follows: TGTGCCGCTGGTTCTACAGGGAAGCACTACGAGCAGTACTTC. The chain employs TRBV7-9 and TRBJ2-7; maybe TRBD1 (6 bases). Trimming cost V 11 bases and J 3 bases, with 20 bases left between them. Germline V gene data show CDR1 as SEHNR and CDR2 as FQNEAQ (reference sequence). The CDR3 has 14 amino acids.